This is a list of T cell receptor beta chains from one sample in a study of T cells in Graves' hyperthyroidism and ophthalmopathy. TCRdb itself ran the multiplex PCR reads through MiXCR, one entry per CDR3 protein. Among approximately 720,000 distinct CDR3 sequences listed, around a sixth were seen once. Sequences were obtained from blood. All receptors derive from a woman aged 45 to 65 with Graves' hyperthyroidism that later progressed to Graves' ophthalmopathy. CDR3s leave out the opening cysteine and the closing phenylalanine or tryptophan.

v_gene,j_gene,CDR3aa
TRBV4-1,TRBJ2-7,ASSQASGMGYEQY
TRBV2,TRBJ2-7,ASSNRDRGYEQY
TRBV18,TRBJ1-5,ASSQNRDYQPQH
TRBV6-1,TRBJ1-2,ASSIDSYGYT
TRBV6-1,TRBJ1-1,ASSELQGATEAF
TRBV6-5,TRBJ2-7,ASSTPPGHEQY
TRBV29-1,TRBJ1-6,SVAQGGDSPLH
TRBV12-3/TRBV12-4,TRBJ1-1,ASSFVFDTEAF
TRBV15,TRBJ2-7,ATSTPWGYEQY
TRBV20-1,TRBJ1-4,SASAGEKLF
TRBV4-1,TRBJ1-1,ASSPLFVRGGRMNTEAF
TRBV11-2,TRBJ2-1,ASSLDTVEQF
TRBV29-1,TRBJ2-3,SVEKGLALGTDTQY
TRBV20-1,TRBJ2-3,SATGGSDTQY
TRBV29-1,TRBJ2-1,SVTGGPLRNEQF
TRBV11-3,TRBJ2-1,ASSLLRGGEQF
TRBV12-3/TRBV12-4,TRBJ1-2,ASRSTGTNYGYT
TRBV19,TRBJ1-5,ASKTGSANSNQPQH
TRBV3-1,TRBJ1-1,ASSQDWGPEAF
TRBV3-1,TRBJ1-1,ASSQTRVEAAF
TRBV20-1,TRBJ1-4,SARQGGEKLF
TRBV19,TRBJ1-1,ASITLGRIADTEAF
TRBV6-2/TRBV6-3,TRBJ1-5,ASSPTGWSNQPQH
TRBV3-1,TRBJ2-5,ASTTSSGAETQY
TRBV30,TRBJ1-3,AWSGVNSGSGNTIY
TRBV7-6,TRBJ2-3,ASSGWTGERDTQY
TRBV11-2,TRBJ1-1,ASSVDTSAEAF
TRBV20-1,TRBJ1-2,SASMEVNHYGYT
TRBV6-1,TRBJ2-1,ASSFSLLYNEQF
TRBV6-2/TRBV6-3,TRBJ1-2,ASARAGEGYT
TRBV9,TRBJ2-2,ASSVGAATGELF
TRBV19,TRBJ2-7,ASSMGTTYEQY
TRBV30,TRBJ1-2,AWKQGGYLYGYT
TRBV6-5,TRBJ1-6,ASSYGGHENSPLH
TRBV4-1,TRBJ1-4,ASSQEGAGEGEKLF
TRBV6-1,TRBJ1-1,ASSSQTGRNTEAF